This TCR beta chain was documented in a study of response to subunit inactivated influenza vaccine. TCRdb called the RT-PCR reads again in MiXCR, with one record for every CDR3 protein. The data show about 780,000 distinct CDR3 sequences, around a sixth seen once. This CDR3 has 18 amino acids. CDR1 and CDR2 (germline): DFQATT, SNEGSKA (reference sequence). The V gene end was trimmed by 0 bases and the J gene end by 2 bases; junction bases not matched to a gene: 10. As regards this clonotype: Its specificity is unknown.

Study-wide results and limits: Each seasonal flu vaccination may recruit only limited new T cells, authors suggested.

The chain employs TRBV20-1 and TRBJ2-5; 12 bases are shared with TRBD2. This sequence originates from a man aged 50 to 59 who received an inactivated influenza vaccine. Here the sequenced sample was PBMCs from blood, taken 5 days after vaccination. CDR3 sequence reads: CSARDRRGLAGGQETQYF. CDR3 coding DNA: TGCAGTGCTAGAGATAGGCGAGGTCTAGCGGGGGGGCAAGAGACCCAGTACTTC.